This T cell receptor (beta chain) was found in a study of response to subunit inactivated influenza vaccine. The study's findings and limits: A suggestion made by the authors is that each seasonal influenza vaccination recruits few new T cells.

In its sample, this clonotype was seen many times. What it binds is unknown. One entry per CDR3 protein, called by TCRdb with MiXCR from the RT-PCR reads. Here the sample spans 160,000 or so distinct CDR3 sequences, 11% being singletons. V gave up 5 bases and J gave up 2 bases; unmatched junction bases: 6. This CDR3 spans 15 amino acids. The sequence was obtained from a man aged 50 or older who received an inactivated influenza vaccine. This specimen was non-naive T cells sorted from PBMCs, taken around seven weeks after vaccination. This chain joins TRBV12-3 or TRBV12-4 and TRBJ2-3; 8 positions match TRBD1. The CDR3 bases are TGTGCCAGCAGTGACTACAGGGGGGTCACAGATACGCAGTATTTT. Its translation: CASSDYRGVTDTQYF.